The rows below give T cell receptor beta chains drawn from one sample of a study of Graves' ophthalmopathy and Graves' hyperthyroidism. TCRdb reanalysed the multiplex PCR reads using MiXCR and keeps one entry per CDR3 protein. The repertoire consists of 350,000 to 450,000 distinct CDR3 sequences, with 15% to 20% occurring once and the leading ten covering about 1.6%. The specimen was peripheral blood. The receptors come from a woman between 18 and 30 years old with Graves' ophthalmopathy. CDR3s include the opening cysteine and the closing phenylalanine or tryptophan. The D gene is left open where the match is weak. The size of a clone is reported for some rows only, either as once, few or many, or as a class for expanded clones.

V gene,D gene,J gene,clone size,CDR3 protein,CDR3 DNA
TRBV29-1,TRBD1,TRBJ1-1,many,CSVGQGAVTEAFF,TGCAGCGTTGGACAGGGGGCGGTCACTGAAGCTTTCTTT
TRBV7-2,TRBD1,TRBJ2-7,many,CASSPRRDSSYEQYF,TGTGCCAGCAGCCCCCGCCGGGACAGCTCCTACGAGCAGTACTTC
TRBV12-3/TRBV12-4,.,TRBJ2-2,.,CASSHPTVFPGELFF,TGTGCCAGCAGCCACCCAACGGTTTTCCCCGGGGAGCTGTTTTTT
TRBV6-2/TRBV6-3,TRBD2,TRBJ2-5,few,CASSISGSPETQYF,TGTGCCAGCAGTATTAGCGGGAGTCCAGAGACCCAGTACTTC
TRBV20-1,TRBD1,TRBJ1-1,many,CSARLFQGGLAFF,TGCAGTGCTAGACTCTTTCAGGGGGGGCTTGCTTTCTTT
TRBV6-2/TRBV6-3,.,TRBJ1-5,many,CASSSQQGGQPQHF,TGTGCCAGCAGTTCTCAACAGGGTGGACAGCCCCAGCATTTT
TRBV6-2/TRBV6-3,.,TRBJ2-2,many,CASGGGAPGELFF,TGTGCCAGCGGAGGGGGGGCCCCCGGGGAGCTGTTTTTT
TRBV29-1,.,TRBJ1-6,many,CSVHPITLTGLNSPLHF,TGCAGCGTTCACCCCATAACTTTGACAGGATTAAATTCACCCCTCCACTTT
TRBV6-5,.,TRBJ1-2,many,CASSLSGTRGGYGYTF,TGTGCCAGCAGCCTAAGTGGGACCCGAGGGGGGTATGGCTACACCTTC
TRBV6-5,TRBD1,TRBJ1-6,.,CASSYRTGSSGRNSPLHF,TGTGCCAGCAGTTACAGGACAGGGAGTTCCGGGCGTAATTCACCCCTCCACTTT
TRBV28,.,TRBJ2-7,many,CASSSAGLGQGRHEQYF,TGTGCCAGCAGTTCAGCGGGACTTGGACAGGGTAGGCACGAGCAGTACTTC
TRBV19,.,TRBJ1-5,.,CATQGGQNQPQHF,TGTGCCACGCAAGGGGGGCAGAATCAGCCCCAGCATTTT
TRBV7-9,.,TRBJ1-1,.,CASGAEMNTEAFF,TGTGCCAGCGGTGCAGAAATGAACACTGAAGCTTTCTTT
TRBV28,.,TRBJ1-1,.,CASSLTSYTEAFF,TGTGCCAGCAGCCTGACCTCCTACACTGAAGCTTTCTTT
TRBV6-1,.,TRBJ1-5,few,CASSEELFSPQHF,TGTGCCAGCAGTGAAGAACTTTTTTCGCCCCAGCATTTT
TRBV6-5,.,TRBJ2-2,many,CASSSDAGELFF,TGTGCCAGCAGTTCGGACGCCGGGGAGCTGTTTTTT
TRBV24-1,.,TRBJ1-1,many,CATSSGVSGAFF,TGTGCCACCTCCTCGGGGGTGTCTGGGGCTTTCTTT
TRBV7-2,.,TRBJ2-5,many,CASSHFWDTGLETQYF,TGTGCCAGCAGCCACTTCTGGGACACCGGTTTGGAGACCCAGTACTTC
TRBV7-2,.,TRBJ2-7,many,CASSLRVRGVLGEQYF,TGTGCCAGCAGCTTACGGGTGCGAGGGGTATTAGGGGAGCAGTACTTC
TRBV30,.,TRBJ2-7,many,CAWRFDLGPYEQYF,TGTGCCTGGAGGTTCGACCTGGGTCCCTACGAGCAGTACTTC
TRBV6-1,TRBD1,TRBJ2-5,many,CASRSRDRGKETQYF,TGTGCCAGCAGGTCCCGGGACAGGGGGAAAGAGACCCAGTACTTC
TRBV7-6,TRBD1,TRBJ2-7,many,CASSLAPGTGSPFPSYEQYF,TGTGCCAGCAGCTTAGCCCCAGGGACAGGATCCCCTTTCCCCTCCTACGAGCAGTACTTC
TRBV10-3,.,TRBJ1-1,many,CAIRSQGGNTEAFF,TGTGCCATCAGGTCACAAGGGGGGAACACTGAAGCTTTCTTT
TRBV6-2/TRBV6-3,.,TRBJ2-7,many,CASSYSSRITYEQYF,TGTGCCAGCAGTTACTCCTCCAGGATCACCTACGAGCAGTACTTC
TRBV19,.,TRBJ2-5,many,CASSVDRTETQYF,TGTGCCAGTAGTGTTGACAGGACGGAGACCCAGTACTTC
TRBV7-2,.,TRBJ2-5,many,CASSLDEETQYF,TGTGCCAGCAGCTTAGATGAAGAGACCCAGTACTTC
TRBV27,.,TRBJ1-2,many,CASSLSRGQYGYTF,TGTGCCAGCAGTTTATCGCGTGGACAGTATGGCTACACCTTC
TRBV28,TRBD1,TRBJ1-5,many,CASRPTGGFSNQPQHF,TGTGCCAGCAGACCCACAGGGGGCTTTAGCAATCAGCCCCAGCATTTT
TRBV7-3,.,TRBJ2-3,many,CASRYRQLALPDDTQYF,TGTGCCAGCAGATATCGACAGTTAGCTCTGCCTGATGATACGCAGTATTTT
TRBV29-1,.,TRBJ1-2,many,CSVTEGSYGYTF,TGCAGCGTCACGGAGGGAAGCTATGGCTACACCTTC
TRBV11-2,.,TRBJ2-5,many,CASRSGQGKKETQYF,TGTGCCAGCAGGTCCGGCCAGGGGAAGAAAGAGACCCAGTACTTC
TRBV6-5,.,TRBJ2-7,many,CASRIRAWAYEQYF,TGTGCCAGCAGGATCAGGGCTTGGGCCTACGAGCAGTACTTC
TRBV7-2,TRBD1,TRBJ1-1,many,CASSPRTGAVPYIAEAFF,TGTGCCAGCAGCCCTCGTACAGGGGCCGTTCCCTACATCGCTGAAGCTTTCTTT
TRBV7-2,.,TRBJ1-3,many,CASSHWGAGNTIYF,TGTGCCAGCAGCCATTGGGGGGCTGGAAACACCATATATTTT
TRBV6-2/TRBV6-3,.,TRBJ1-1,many,CASSDRGGSTEAFF,TGTGCCAGCAGCGATCGGGGGGGGAGCACTGAAGCTTTCTTT
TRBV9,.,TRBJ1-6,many,CASSVDHLVNSPLHF,TGTGCCAGCAGCGTAGACCACTTGGTTAATTCACCCCTCCACTTT
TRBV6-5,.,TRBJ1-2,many,CASSYRDKNYGYTF,TGTGCCAGCAGTTACCGGGACAAGAACTATGGCTACACCTTC
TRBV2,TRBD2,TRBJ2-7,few,CASSEEGGGLADSYEQYF,TGTGCCAGCAGTGAAGAGGGGGGGGGACTAGCGGACTCCTACGAGCAGTACTTC
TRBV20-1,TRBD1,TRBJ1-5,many,CSTDRGDQPQHF,TGCAGTACAGACAGGGGTGATCAGCCCCAGCATTTT
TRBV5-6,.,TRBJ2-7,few,CASSLPGDYEQYF,TGTGCCAGCAGCTTACCAGGAGACTACGAGCAGTACTTC
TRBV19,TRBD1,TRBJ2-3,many,CASRSGQGSTDTQYF,TGTGCCAGTAGGTCCGGACAGGGGAGTACAGATACGCAGTATTTT
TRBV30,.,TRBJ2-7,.,CAWSVAGNHEQYF,TGTGCCTGGAGTGTCGCGGGGAACCACGAGCAGTACTTC
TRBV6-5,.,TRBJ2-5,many,CASSYGTLTPEKETQYF,TGTGCCAGCAGTTATGGGACACTAACACCAGAAAAAGAGACCCAGTACTTC
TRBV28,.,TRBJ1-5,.,CASSLSFELEPQHF,TGTGCCAGCAGTTTATCCTTCGAACTGGAGCCCCAGCATTTT
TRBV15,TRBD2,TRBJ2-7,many,CATSREMGGSEQYF,TGTGCCACCAGCAGAGAAATGGGAGGGAGCGAGCAGTACTTC
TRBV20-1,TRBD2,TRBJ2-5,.,CSAMTSGRAWWEETQYF,TGCAGTGCTATGACTAGCGGGAGGGCCTGGTGGGAAGAGACCCAGTACTTC
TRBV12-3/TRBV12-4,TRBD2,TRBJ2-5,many,CASTLAGDQETQYF,TGTGCCAGCACCCTAGCGGGGGATCAAGAGACCCAGTACTTC
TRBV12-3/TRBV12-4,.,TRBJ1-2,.,CASSLGNSDGYTF,TGTGCCAGCAGTTTAGGGAACAGTGATGGCTACACCTTC
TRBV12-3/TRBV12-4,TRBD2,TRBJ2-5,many,CASSFGLAQETQYF,TGTGCCAGCAGCTTCGGACTAGCACAAGAGACCCAGTACTTC
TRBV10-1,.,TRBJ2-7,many,CASSDTGNRAEQYF,TGCGCCAGCAGTGACACGGGAAACAGGGCCGAGCAGTACTTC
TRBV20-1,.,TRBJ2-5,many,CSARAGHQETQYF,TGCAGTGCCAGAGCCGGGCACCAAGAGACCCAGTACTTC
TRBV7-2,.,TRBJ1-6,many,CASSLYGERAAHNSPLHF,TGTGCCAGCAGCTTATATGGGGAAAGGGCAGCTCATAATTCACCCCTCCACTTT
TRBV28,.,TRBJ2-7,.,CASSLRVGGAYEQYF,TGTGCCAGCAGTTTAAGGGTCGGCGGGGCCTACGAGCAGTACTTC
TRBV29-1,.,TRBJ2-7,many,CSVDGGLDEQYF,TGCAGCGTTGACGGGGGCCTCGACGAGCAGTACTTC
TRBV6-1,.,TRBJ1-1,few,CASQSEWGTEAFF,TGTGCCAGCCAATCCGAATGGGGCACTGAAGCTTTCTTT
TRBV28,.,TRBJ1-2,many,CASSTGLANYGYTF,TGTGCCAGCAGCACCGGATTAGCTAACTATGGCTACACCTTC